The sequence of this T cell receptor (beta chain) was determined in a study of CD8+CD57+ T cells in acquired aplastic anemia. Study information: Yields of DNA that came from sorted CD4+ and CD8+ cells averaged about 3.5 ug.

Investigators profiled TCR beta VDJ and CDR3 from genomic DNA template. TCRdb used MiXCR to reprocess the reads, holding one entry per CDR3 protein. The sample includes tens of thousands of distinct CDR3 sequences, 76% of them seen just once. Germline V CDR1 and CDR2: LGHDT, YNNKEL (reference sequence). The CDR3 totals 14 residues. V was trimmed by 0 bases and J by 5 bases, leaving 10 bases between them. The V call is TRBV3-1, the J call TRBJ1-1, with D unresolved. The sample consisted of sorted CD4+, CD8+, or CD8+CD57+ T cells (not recorded which) from PBMCs. This sequence originates from a human donor in good health, serving as a control. The CDR3 protein is CASSQDKGGTEAFF. DNA for the CDR3: TGTGCCAGCAGCCAAGATAAGGGAGGAACTGAAGCTTTCTTT.